Below, one T cell receptor beta chain is given with its context. The antigen is unknown. The data were taken from a study of cytomegalovirus exposure and HLA in healthy donors. Method: immunoSEQ multiplex PCR; TCRdb's copy keeps in-frame clones and lacks some. The sample records around 240,000 clones, around 89% being singletons. The CDR3 is made up of 13 amino acids. Germline CDR1 LGHNT, CDR2 FRNRAP. The V gene lost 2 bases and the J gene lost 3 bases, with 7 bases spanning the gap. Study-wide results and caveats: Later, an analysis found that TCR clusters from the first cohort tended to co-occur in the 90 to 150 validation repertoires. The classifier reportedly diagnosed cytomegalovirus status with high sensitivity and specificity.

This chain uses TRBV12-5 with TRBJ1-1; D not certain. The sequenced sample consisted of PBMCs. The receptor was derived from a woman younger than 30 in good health and CMV-seronegative. The CDR3 nucleotides are TGTGCTAGTGGTTTGCGGTCGGACACTGAAGCTTTCTTT. This translates into CASGLRSDTEAFF. The complete variable domain, with remaining parts taken from reference TRBV12-5 and TRBJ1-1, reads DARVTQTPRHKVTEMGQEVTMRCQPILGHNTVFWYRQTMMQGLELLAYFRNRAPLDDSGMPKDRFSAEMPDATLATLKIQPSEPRDSAVYFCASGLRSDTEAFFGQGTRLTVV.